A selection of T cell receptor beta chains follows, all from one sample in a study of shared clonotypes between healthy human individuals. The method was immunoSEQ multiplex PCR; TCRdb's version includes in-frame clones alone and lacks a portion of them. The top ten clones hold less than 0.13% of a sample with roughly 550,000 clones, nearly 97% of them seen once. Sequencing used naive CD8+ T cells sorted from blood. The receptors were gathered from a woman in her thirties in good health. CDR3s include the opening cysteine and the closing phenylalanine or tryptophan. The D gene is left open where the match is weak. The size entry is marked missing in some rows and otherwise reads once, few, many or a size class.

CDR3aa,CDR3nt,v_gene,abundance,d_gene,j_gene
CASSARGQGTTTDTQYF,TGCGCCAGCAGCGCCCGAGGACAGGGGACTACCACAGATACGCAGTATTTT,TRBV5-1,.,TRBD1,TRBJ2-3
CASSIEGNPTDTQYF,TGTGCCAGTAGTATAGAGGGTAACCCCACAGATACGCAGTATTTT,TRBV19,.,.,TRBJ2-3
CASSSGLAAYEQYF,TGTGCCAGCAGCTCGGGACTAGCGGCGTACGAGCAGTACTTC,TRBV5-6,.,TRBD2,TRBJ2-7
CASSSRPEWEQFF,TGTGCCAGCAGTTCCCGTCCCGAGTGGGAGCAGTTCTTC,TRBV27,.,.,TRBJ2-1
CASSLGGGYEQYF,TGTGCCAGCAGCTTGGGGGGAGGTTACGAGCAGTACTTC,TRBV5-6,.,.,TRBJ2-7
CASSYSGTGNGETQYF,TGTGCCAGCAGCTATTCCGGGACAGGGAATGGGGAGACCCAGTACTTC,TRBV7-9,.,TRBD1,TRBJ2-5
CASSYSAGERGGEAFF,TGTGCCAGCAGTTACTCTGCAGGGGAAAGGGGTGGTGAAGCTTTCTTT,TRBV6-6,.,.,TRBJ1-1
CASSLPHRRGDTEAFF,TGTGCCAGCAGCTTACCCCATAGGAGGGGGGACACTGAAGCTTTCTTT,TRBV5-8,.,.,TRBJ1-1
CASSLEISGDEQYF,TGTGCCAGCAGCTTGGAAATTAGCGGAGACGAGCAGTACTTC,TRBV5-4,.,.,TRBJ2-7
CASSQDRGPGNTIYF,TGCGCCAGCAGCCAAGACAGGGGACCTGGAAACACCATATATTTT,TRBV4-1,.,.,TRBJ1-3
CASSLSGGTGKSEQYF,TGTGCCAGCAGTTTATCGGGCGGGACAGGGAAGTCCGAGCAGTACTTC,TRBV27,.,TRBD1,TRBJ2-7
CASSLGLAEYNEQFF,TGCGCCAGCAGCTTGGGACTAGCGGAATACAATGAGCAGTTCTTC,TRBV5-1,.,TRBD2,TRBJ2-1
CASSSKNREPWGELFF,TGTGCCAGCAGTTCCAAGAACCGGGAACCCTGGGGGGAGCTGTTTTTT,TRBV28,.,.,TRBJ2-2
CSVEGGRVSGETQYF,TGCAGCGTTGAAGGGGGCAGGGTGAGCGGAGAGACCCAGTACTTC,TRBV29-1,.,.,TRBJ2-5
CASSRNRGTHQPQHF,TGTGCCAGCAGCAGAAACAGGGGAACTCATCAGCCCCAGCATTTT,TRBV28,.,TRBD1,TRBJ1-5
CASSSRDGWEQYF,TGTGCCAGCAGCTCCCGGGACGGTTGGGAGCAGTACTTC,TRBV11-2,.,.,TRBJ2-7
CASSPGTAEAFF,TGTGCCAGCAGTCCGGGGACAGCTGAAGCTTTCTTT,TRBV28,.,TRBD1,TRBJ1-1
CASSRGSNQPQHF,TGTGCCAGCAGCAGGGGCAGCAATCAGCCCCAGCATTTT,TRBV2,.,.,TRBJ1-5
CASSWVENTEAFF,TGCGCCAGCAGCTGGGTCGAGAACACTGAAGCTTTCTTT,TRBV5-1,.,.,TRBJ1-1
CASSIRGVNTEAFF,TGTGCCAGCAGTATAAGGGGCGTGAACACTGAAGCTTTCTTT,TRBV25-1,once,.,TRBJ1-1
CASSSSGTLYNEQFF,TGTGCCAGCAGCTCTAGCGGGACCCTCTACAATGAGCAGTTCTTC,TRBV7-3,.,TRBD2,TRBJ2-1
CASSLNTGELFF,TGTGCCAGCAGCCTTAACACCGGGGAGCTGTTTTTT,TRBV7-8,once,.,TRBJ2-2
CASSLSNAYEQYF,TGTGCCAGCAGTTTATCGAACGCCTACGAGCAGTACTTC,TRBV27,.,.,TRBJ2-7
CASGAISGQSRANVLTF,TGTGCTAGTGGTGCCATCTCAGGACAAAGTCGGGCCAACGTCCTGACTTTC,TRBV12-5,.,.,TRBJ2-6
CASSKGLSGTYEQYF,TGTGCCAGCAGTAAGGGACTGTCGGGCACCTACGAGCAGTACTTC,TRBV11-2,.,.,TRBJ2-7
CASTGRVQGRLEAFF,TGTGCCAGTACAGGGAGAGTACAGGGACGCCTTGAAGCTTTCTTT,TRBV19,.,.,TRBJ1-1